Shown below are 30 T cell receptor beta chains from a single sample sequenced in a study of CD8+ T cells in alopecia areata. Isolated RNA was reverse transcribed into cDNA used as the sequencing template. Here immunoSEQ multiplex PCR was the method, and the copy in TCRdb shows in-frame clones only, minus some. The table includes 10,000 to 15,000 clones, more than 50% detected once. The investigators collected lesional scalp punch biopsies and peripheral blood from alopecia areata patients. The sample was skin. The receptor set was obtained from a human donor with alopecia areata.

This clone was seen only a few times. This chain joins TRBV28 and TRBJ2-7; TRBD1 or TRBD2 may be the D gene (5 bases each). CDR3 length equals 12 residues. CDR1 is MDHEN, CDR2 SYDVKM, per germline. The V end was cut by 4 bases, the J end by 5 bases, with 9 bases between. As DNA, the CDR3 is TGTGCCAGCAGTTGGGGGAACCACGAGCAGTACTTC. It is translated as CASSWGNHEQYF.

The chain joins TRBV28 to TRBJ1-5; D is unresolved. The CDR3 consists of 13 residues. V was shortened by 8 bases and J by 6 bases, with 14 bases between the two germline ends. Germline V gene lookup returns CDR1 MDHEN and CDR2 SYDVKM. CDR3 sequence reads: CASRIHEGQPQHF. As DNA, the CDR3 is TGTGCCAGCCGTATACATGAAGGTCAGCCCCAGCATTTT.

This clone was found a few times. V gene TRBV27 combines with J gene TRBJ1-2; D gene unclear. The CDR3 is 15 residues long. The V and J ends lost 5 bases and 4 bases respectively, with 17 bases between them. Germline CDR1 MNHEY, CDR2 SMNVEV (reference sequence). CDR3 sequence (DNA): TGTGCCAGCAGTCCAACAGCGGTCCTTCGCTATGGCTACACCTTC. This encodes CASSPTAVLRYGYTF.

Comments on this clone: The same CDR3 is also encoded by other DNA sequences in this sample. The rearrangement uses TRBV29-1 and TRBJ2-5; D is undetermined. The CDR3 runs 11 residues. Trimming left V 3 bases short and J 12 bases short, with 14 bases between. The germline CDR1 and CDR2 sequences are SQVTM and ANQGSEA. CDR3 loop: CSVEKGTREYF. The CDR3 nucleotides are TGCAGCGTTGAGAAAGGTACCCGGGAGTACTTC.

The chain is built from TRBV19 and TRBJ1-2; 8 bases match TRBD1. Germline V gene data show CDR1 as LNHDA and CDR2 as SQIVND (reference sequence). Trimming took 6 bases from V and 8 from J; bases not matched to a gene: 17. CDR3 length equals 16 residues. CDR3 residues: CASSSLDRAFEDGYTF. The CDR3 nucleotides read TGTGCCAGTAGCTCTTTGGACAGGGCTTTCGAAGACGGCTACACCTTC.

This clone was observed a few times. J is TRBJ2-3 and V is TRBV29-1; 11 positions match TRBD2. Germline V gene lookup returns CDR1 SQVTM and CDR2 ANQGSEA. V lost 5 bases, J lost 4 bases, and 8 bases stayed unmatched. This CDR3 is built from 15 residues. The CDR3 coding sequence is TGCAGCGTTCAACTAGCGGGAGTTGGGGCAGATACGCAGTATTTT. It codes for CSVQLAGVGADTQYF.

The rearrangement uses TRBV27 and TRBJ2-7; TRBD2 aligns across 7 bases. The length of the CDR3 is 16 residues. V trimming: 5 bases; J trimming: 2 bases; junction bases outside the gene matches: 12. Per germline, CDR1 MNHEY and CDR2 SMNVEV (reference sequence). As DNA, the CDR3 is TGTGCCAGCAGTCTCTATGGGGGGGTCCCACCCTACGAGCAGTACTTC. Its protein product is CASSLYGGVPPYEQYF.

The chain joins TRBV18 to TRBJ2-7, with TRBD2 matching over 10 bases. The CDR3 extends over 16 amino acids. The germline V gene has CDR1 KGHSH and CDR2 LQKENI. The junction had 6 bases not matched to a gene; V was cut back by 2 bases and J by 2 bases. CDR3 protein: CASSPGAAGGPYEQYF. DNA for the CDR3: TGTGCCAGCTCACCAGGGGCAGCGGGAGGGCCCTACGAGCAGTACTTC.

This chain joins TRBV7-9 and TRBJ2-5; 7 bases agree with TRBD1. The CDR3 is 15 amino acids. V shed 6 bases, J shed 3 bases, and the junction held 10 bases outside the gene matches. Germline assignment: CDR1 SEHNR and CDR2 FQNEAQ (reference sequence). The CDR3 loop is CASRRLSGTEETQYF. In DNA, the CDR3 is TGTGCCAGCAGGCGACTTTCCGGGACAGAAGAGACCCAGTACTTC. Full variable domain (outside the CDR3, taken from reference TRBV7-9 and TRBJ2-5): DTGVSQNPRHKITKRGQNVTFRCDPISEHNRLYWYRQTLGQGPEFLTYFQNEAQLEKSRLLSDRFSAERPKGSFSTLEIQRTEQGDSAMYLCASRRLSGTEETQYFGPGTRLLVL.

The chain uses TRBV29-1 and TRBJ2-3, with TRBD2 identical over 8 bases. The CDR3 consists of 14 residues. Trimming at V came to 7 bases and at J to 2 bases, leaving 8 bases not matched to a gene. Germline assignment: CDR1 SQVTM and CDR2 ANQGSEA. CDR3 loop: CSDSRGGPTDTQYF. The CDR3 nucleotides read TGCAGCGACTCACGCGGGGGGCCCACAGATACGCAGTATTTT.

The chain recombines TRBV28 with TRBJ2-7, with 13 nucleotides matching TRBD2. CDR1 and CDR2 (germline): MDHEN, SYDVKM. Trimming at V came to 8 bases and at J to 6 bases, leaving 13 bases not matched to a gene. This CDR3 has 16 residues. The CDR3 bases are TGTGCCAGCTACAACCCGGGACTAGCGGGAATCGGCGAGCAGTACTTC. This sequence encodes CASYNPGLAGIGEQYF. The full variable domain, in which reference TRBV28 and TRBJ2-7 provide the parts outside the CDR3, is DVKVTQSSRYLVKRTGEKVFLECVQDMDHENMFWYRQDPGLGLRLIYFSYDVKMKEKGDIPEGYSVSREKKERFSLILESASTNQTSMYLCASYNPGLAGIGEQYFGPGTRLTVT.

CDR3 sequence reads: CASSSSGRAGTGELFF. The DNA for the CDR3 is TGTGCCAGCAGTTCAAGCGGGAGGGCTGGTACCGGGGAGCTGTTTTTT. This rearrangement joins TRBV28 to TRBJ2-2; 10 nucleotides agree with TRBD2. Germline V CDR1 and CDR2: MDHEN, SYDVKM. The V segment lost 4 bases and the J segment 5 bases; nucleotides outside the gene matches: 7. The CDR3 runs 16 residues.

V is TRBV25-1 and J is TRBJ1-1; D is uncertain. CDR1 MGHDK and CDR2 SYGVNS come from the germline V gene. The V end lost 2 bases, the J end lost 4 bases, and 8 bases lay between the germline ends. The CDR3 is made up of 13 amino acids. The CDR3 DNA follows: TGTGCCAGCAGTGAACTGTTCTCCACTGAAGCTTTCTTT. This sequence encodes CASSELFSTEAFF. Combining the CDR3 with reference TRBV25-1 and TRBJ1-1 gives the whole variable domain EADIYQTPRYLVIGTGKKITLECSQTMGHDKMYWYQQDPGMELHLIHYSYGVNSTEKGDLSSESTVSRIRTEHFPLTLESARPSHTSQYLCASSELFSTEAFFGQGTRLTVV.

The V and J genes are TRBV2 and TRBJ2-2, with 8 positions matching TRBD1. CDR3 length: 15 amino acids. CDR1 is SNHLY and CDR2 is FYNNEI in the germline V gene. The V and J ends lost 6 bases and 3 bases, in that order; junction bases with no gene match: 6. The CDR3: CASRGQGRDTGELFF. CDR3 DNA: TGTGCCAGCAGAGGACAGGGAAGGGACACCGGGGAGCTGTTTTTT.

This chain uses TRBV7-2 with TRBJ2-1; either TRBD1 or TRBD2 may supply D (5 bases each). Germline values: CDR1 SGHTA, CDR2 FQGNSA. The CDR3 length is 15 residues. V was shortened by 6 bases and J by 9 bases, with 21 bases between the two germline ends. CDR3: CASSSGAASRSEQFF. The CDR3, as DNA: TGTGCCAGCAGTTCCGGGGCGGCTTCGAGGAGTGAGCAGTTCTTC.

This clone came up once. The rearrangement links TRBV9 to TRBJ2-5; tentative D call: TRBD2 (6 bases). The CDR3 contains 14 residues. Germline CDR1 reads SGDLS; CDR2 reads YYNGEE. Between the trimmed V and J ends, which lost 0 bases and 2 bases, there was a span of 8 bases. The CDR3 bases are TGTGCCAGCAGCGTAGCCGGGACTCAAGAGACCCAGTACTTC. Amino acids: CASSVAGTQETQYF. The variable domain in full, with the rest retrieved from reference TRBV9 and TRBJ2-5, is DSGVTQTPKHLITATGQRVTLRCSPRSGDLSVYWYQQSLDQGLQFLIQYYNGEERAKGNILERFSAQQFPDLHSELNLSSLELGDSALYFCASSVAGTQETQYFGPGTRLLVL.

The CDR3 here is CAHSTGVHEQYF. CDR3 sequence (DNA): TGTGCCCATTCAACAGGGGTCCACGAGCAGTACTTC. The V call is TRBV10-3, the J call TRBJ2-7; 7 bases fit TRBD1. Germline-derived CDR1 and CDR2 are ENHRY and SYGVKD. This CDR3 has 12 residues. J was trimmed by 5 bases and V by 11 bases; bases with no gene match: 9.

A word on this clone: A junction boundary mismatches the germline segment, possibly from a read error. This chain connects TRBV28 to TRBJ2-3; D perhaps matches TRBD1 (5 bases). CDR3 length: 13 residues. Looked up from germline, CDR1 is MDHEN and CDR2 is SYDVKM. CDR3 residues: CASSTPNTGTQYF. The DNA of the CDR3 is TGTGCCAGCAGTACCCCAAACACAGGTACGCAGTATTTT. The full variable domain, its missing parts supplied by reference TRBV28 and TRBJ2-3, is DVKVTQSSRYLVKRTGEKVFLECVQDMDHENMFWYRQDPGLGLRLIYFSYDVKMKEKGDIPEGYSVSREKKERFSLILESASTNQTSMYLCASSTPNTGTQYFGPGTRLTVL.

The V and J genes are TRBV10-3 and TRBJ2-7; 13 bases agree with TRBD2. The V and J ends lost 6 bases and 5 bases, in that order; junction bases with no gene match: 7. Germline loops: CDR1 ENHRY, CDR2 SYGVKD. CDR3 length equals 15 residues. The chain's CDR3 is CAISRTSGSSDEQYF. The CDR3 region has the DNA TGTGCCATCAGCAGGACTAGCGGGAGTAGCGACGAGCAGTACTTC.

The chain recombines TRBV14 with TRBJ1-2; no definite D call. Trimming pared 1 base from V and 8 bases from J, leaving 17 bases between. The CDR3 totals 15 residues. The V gene's germline CDR1 is SGHDN and CDR2 FVKESK. This CDR3 is CASSQARSFGWGYTF. In DNA form, the CDR3 reads TGTGCCAGCAGCCAAGCTCGTAGTTTCGGTTGGGGCTACACCTTC.

This chain joins TRBV28 and TRBJ2-6; maybe TRBD1 (6 bases). The CDR3 totals 18 residues. From germline, CDR1 is MDHEN and CDR2 SYDVKM. Trimming took 1 base from V and 0 from J, leaving 13 bases between them. The CDR3 DNA reads TGTGCCAGCAGTTTATTCGGGCAGGGGCCCTCTGGGGCCAACGTCCTGACTTTC. It specifies CASSLFGQGPSGANVLTF.

This clone was seen more than once but under ten times. The V call is TRBV29-1, the J call TRBJ1-1, with D tentatively TRBD1 (6 bases). The germline V and J ends were trimmed by 4 bases and 1 base, with 13 bases remaining between them. This CDR3 region has 14 residues. The germline gives CDR1 SQVTM, CDR2 ANQGSEA. The CDR3 here is CSVGLGGGNTEAFF. The DNA for the CDR3 is TGCAGCGTTGGCTTAGGGGGTGGGAACACTGAAGCTTTCTTT.

The chain combines TRBV5-5 with TRBJ1-1; tentatively, D is TRBD1 (6 bases). Germline loops: CDR1 SGHKS, CDR2 YYEKEE (reference sequence). Trimming removed 1 base at V and 0 bases at J, with 19 bases between. The CDR3 runs 18 residues. The CDR3 here is CASSLRILTGSMNTEAFF. For the CDR3, the DNA is TGTGCCAGCAGCTTGAGAATCCTTACAGGGTCTATGAACACTGAAGCTTTCTTT.

This clone was seen only a few times. Germline is not matched at one junction end, which may reflect a read error. The chain links TRBV7-7 to TRBJ2-3, with D unresolved. The germline CDR1 and CDR2 sequences are SSHAT and FNYEAQ (reference sequence). This CDR3 has 13 amino acids. The CDR3 sequence: CASSLDRSHTQYF. CDR3 in DNA: TGTGCTAGCAGCTTGGATAGGTCGCATACGCAGTATTTT.

The chain recombines TRBV6-6 with TRBJ2-7; D uncertain. Germline CDR1 is MNHNY and CDR2 is SVGAGI (reference sequence). V was shortened by 0 bases and J by 7 bases, with 13 bases between the two germline ends. The CDR3 spans 14 residues. CDR3 amino acids: CASSYSTSAPEQYF. CDR3 bases: TGTGCCAGCAGTTACTCGACTTCAGCCCCGGAGCAGTACTTC.

The CDR3 sequence: CSVEAEGGIRLHYGYTF. The CDR3 region has the DNA TGCAGCGTTGAAGCGGAGGGTGGTATTAGACTCCACTATGGCTACACCTTC. The chain carries TRBV29-1 and TRBJ1-2; D remains unclear. The CDR3 consists of 17 residues. The germline V gene encodes CDR1 SQVTM and CDR2 ANQGSEA. V lost 1 base and J 3 bases, leaving 21 bases between the germline ends.

The V gene is TRBV2, the J gene TRBJ2-3; D is unclear. CDR1 is SNHLY and CDR2 is FYNNEI in the germline V gene. V was clipped by 6 bases and J by 4 bases, with 14 bases between them. The length of the CDR3 is 14 residues. CDR3: CASSHPRVPDTQYF. The DNA of the CDR3 is TGTGCCAGCAGCCACCCGCGAGTCCCAGATACGCAGTATTTT.

This chain links TRBV7-8 with TRBJ1-5; no clear D. V was clipped by 1 base and J by 0 bases, with 13 bases between them. The CDR3 covers 17 residues. CDR1 is SGHVS, CDR2 FQNEAQ, per germline. The CDR3 coding sequence is TGTGCCAGCAGCTTAGACGACGTAGGCTTTAGCAATCAGCCCCAGCATTTT. Its protein is CASSLDDVGFSNQPQHF.

The chain has TRBV29-1 and TRBJ1-1, with D tentatively TRBD1 (5 bases). Trimming took 7 bases from V and 7 from J, leaving 16 bases between them. Looked up from germline, CDR1 is SQVTM and CDR2 is ANQGSEA. This CDR3 has 12 amino acids. DNA for the CDR3: TGCAGCGCTATGGGGACGGTTGATGAAGCTTTCTTT. Protein: CSAMGTVDEAFF.

Written as DNA, the CDR3 is TGCGCCAGCAGCCCCGGGTGGGATGTCGGGGAGCTGTTTTTT. Translating gives CASSPGWDVGELFF. The chain combines TRBV4-3 with TRBJ2-2; D is uncertain. The CDR3 sequence is 14 residues long. The germline gives CDR1 LGHNA, CDR2 YSLEER. V lost 4 bases, J lost 7 bases, and 13 bases lay in between.